Presented here are 20 T cell receptor beta chains from one specimen sequenced in a study of shared clonotypes between healthy human individuals. Sequencing used immunoSEQ multiplex PCR; TCRdb keeps in-frame clones, though not all of them. Here the sample spans 600,000 to 750,000 clones, over 60% being singletons. Material: memory CD4+ T cells sorted from blood. Sample subset: CD45RA-negative fraction. All receptors derive from a young woman in good health.

The rearrangement links TRBV5-6 to TRBJ1-5; 9 nucleotides match TRBD1. J was trimmed by 6 bases and V by 1 base; bases with no gene match: 2. Germline values: CDR1 SGHDT, CDR2 YYEEEE. The CDR3 spans 14 residues. This chain's CDR3 is CASSLWDRAQPQHF. In DNA, the CDR3 is TGTGCCAGCAGCTTGTGGGACAGGGCTCAGCCCCAGCATTTT. Variable domain in full (rest from reference TRBV5-6 and TRBJ1-5): DAGVTQSPTHLIKTRGQQVTLRCSPKSGHDTVSWYQQALGQGPQFIFQYYEEEERQRGNFPDRFSGHQFPNYSSELNVNALLLGDSALYLCASSLWDRAQPQHFGDGTRLSIL.

This clone was counted a few times. In the same sample, other DNA sequences code for this CDR3. V and J are TRBV7-9 and TRBJ1-4; 9 nucleotides line up with TRBD1. Germline assignment: CDR1 SEHNR and CDR2 FQNEAQ (reference sequence). Trimming at V came to 4 bases and at J to 7 bases, leaving 4 bases not matched to a gene. CDR3 length equals 14 residues. The CDR3 loop is CASSSGQGTEKLFF. Written as DNA, the CDR3 is TGTGCCAGCAGCTCAGGACAGGGGACTGAAAAACTGTTTTTT.

This sequence joins TRBV18 and TRBJ1-5, with TRBD1 matching over 9 bases. Per germline, CDR1 KGHSH and CDR2 LQKENI. Unmatched junction bases numbered 14, after V lost 3 bases and J lost 5 bases. The CDR3 extends over 18 amino acids. CDR3 residues: CASSPYSSGQGVHQPQHF. The CDR3 nucleotides are TGTGCCAGCTCACCTTATTCATCGGGACAGGGCGTTCATCAGCCCCAGCATTTT.

A word on this clone: The sample holds other DNA sequences that translate to the same CDR3. V and J are TRBV5-1 and TRBJ2-7, with unresolved D. V dropped 0 bases and J dropped 2 bases, with 9 bases sitting between them. The CDR3 consists of 14 residues. In germline, CDR1 is SGHRS, CDR2 YFSETQ. CDR3 region: CASSLEGPPYEQYF. Written as DNA, the CDR3 is TGCGCCAGCAGCTTGGAGGGCCCCCCCTACGAGCAGTACTTC.

The sample holds a few counts of this clone. At one of its ends the junction is not consistent with the germline gene, which may arise from a read error. Different DNA sequences within this sample yield the same CDR3. V gene TRBV11-3 combines with J gene TRBJ2-1; 7 bases map to TRBD2. The CDR3 has 17 amino acids. From germline, CDR1 is SGHNT and CDR2 YENEEA. The CDR3 region is CASSLESGVGGYNEQFF. The CDR3 DNA reads as TGTGCCAGCAGCCTAGAGAGTGGTGTGGGAGGGTACAATGAGCAGTTCTTC.

This clone was recorded once. This chain uses TRBV27 with TRBJ1-1; the D is unclear. Per germline, CDR1 MNHEY and CDR2 SMNVEV (reference sequence). V was pared by 2 bases and J by 1 base, with 8 bases between. The CDR3 totals 14 residues. Written as DNA, the CDR3 is TGTGCCAGCAGTTTAGATATCTGGAACACTGAAGCTTTCTTT. It translates to CASSLDIWNTEAFF.

The chain uses TRBV5-4 and TRBJ2-6, with a weak D call TRBD2 (6 bases). This CDR3 is built from 16 residues. V dropped 3 bases and J dropped 1 base, with 11 bases sitting between them. Germline CDR1 and CDR2: SGHNT and YYREEE (reference sequence). This CDR3 is CASSSGTESGANVLTF. CDR3 sequence (DNA): TGTGCCAGCAGCTCCGGGACTGAATCTGGGGCCAACGTCCTGACTTTC. The whole variable domain, remainder taken from reference TRBV5-4 and TRBJ2-6, is ETGVTQSPTHLIKTRGQQVTLRCSSQSGHNTVSWYQQALGQGPQFIFQYYREEENGRGNFPPRFSGLQFPNYSSELNVNALELDDSALYLCASSSGTESGANVLTFGAGSRLTVL.

The J gene is TRBJ2-2, the V gene TRBV2; 10 bases are shared with TRBD2. V lost 7 bases to trimming and J lost 5 bases; unmatched junction nucleotides: 7. This CDR3 is 15 amino acids long. Per the germline V gene, CDR1 is SNHLY and CDR2 is FYNNEI. CDR3 residues: CASTLAGVNTGELFF. The CDR3 DNA follows: TGTGCCAGCACGCTAGCGGGAGTTAATACCGGGGAGCTGTTTTTT.

V is TRBV18 and J is TRBJ1-4; D unclear. Germline V gives CDR1 KGHSH, CDR2 LQKENI. Trimming took 4 bases from V and 0 from J, leaving 12 bases between them. The CDR3 loop spans 16 amino acids. CDR3 bases: TGTGCCAGCTCACGGGATTGGACGGCAACTAATGAAAAACTGTTTTTT. Protein product: CASSRDWTATNEKLFF.

In regard to this clone: The sample carries other DNA sequences with the same CDR3. The V gene is TRBV11-2, the J gene TRBJ1-5, with 8 positions matching TRBD1. V shed 3 bases and J 0 bases; nucleotides not matched to a gene: 1. The CDR3 is made up of 15 amino acids. Germline CDR1 reads SGHAT; CDR2 reads FQNNGV. DNA for the CDR3: TGTGCCAGCAGCTTTACAGGGGGTAGCAATCAGCCCCAGCATTTT. Protein sequence: CASSFTGGSNQPQHF.

The chain joins TRBV10-3 to TRBJ2-1; 8 bases line up with TRBD2. The junction had 8 bases not matched to a gene; V was cut back by 5 bases and J by 8 bases. CDR3 length equals 14 residues. Germline V lookup: CDR1 ENHRY, CDR2 SYGVKD. The CDR3 reads CAISSGTRSHEQFF. CDR3 bases: TGTGCCATCAGTTCCGGGACTAGATCCCATGAGCAGTTCTTC.

The chain links TRBV7-3 to TRBJ2-7; 7 nucleotides align to TRBD1. The germline gives CDR1 SGHTA, CDR2 FQGTGA. The CDR3 length is 15 residues. V gave up 2 bases and J gave up 2 bases; unmatched junction bases: 6. Here the CDR3 reads CASSLGMGTAYEQYF. CDR3 nucleotides: TGTGCCAGCAGCTTAGGAATGGGGACAGCCTACGAGCAGTACTTC.

The chain uses TRBV19 and TRBJ1-1; tentatively, D is TRBD1 (5 bases). V was clipped by 6 bases and J by 4 bases, with 18 bases between them. Germline-derived CDR1 and CDR2 are LNHDA and SQIVND (reference sequence). The CDR3 sequence is 15 residues long. CDR3: CASRLGDLIVTEAFF. The CDR3 nucleotides are TGTGCCAGTAGGTTAGGGGACCTAATAGTCACTGAAGCTTTCTTT.

The rearrangement links TRBV18 to TRBJ2-2; no definite D call. The CDR3 is made up of 15 amino acids. Germline lookup yields CDR1 KGHSH and CDR2 LQKENI. With 3 bases removed from V and 2 bases from J, the gap between germline ends came to 10 bases. In nucleotides, the CDR3 is TGTGCCAGCTCACCTGGCGCAGTCAACACCGGGGAGCTGTTTTTT. This translates into CASSPGAVNTGELFF.

The chain has TRBV19 and TRBJ2-6; 8 nucleotides match TRBD1. The CDR3 sequence is 16 residues long. With V trimmed by 2 bases and J by 0 bases, 0 bases remained unmatched. Germline assignment: CDR1 LNHDA and CDR2 SQIVND (reference sequence). CDR3 nucleotides: TGTGCCAGTAGTATAACAGGGGGCTCTGGGGCCAACGTCCTGACTTTC. Translated: CASSITGGSGANVLTF.

This clone was seen a handful of times. The V gene is TRBV5-1, the J gene TRBJ1-5, with unresolved D. This CDR3 contains 13 residues. V was trimmed by 1 base and J by 0 bases, leaving 2 bases between them. CDR1 SGHRS and CDR2 YFSETQ come from the germline V gene. CDR3 coding DNA: TGCGCCAGCAGCTTGAATAGCAATCAGCCCCAGCATTTT. Encoded protein: CASSLNSNQPQHF.

This chain links TRBV11-1 with TRBJ2-7; 7 positions agree with TRBD2. The junction had 5 bases not matched to a gene; V was cut back by 5 bases and J by 1 base. The CDR3 runs 14 residues. The germline CDR1 and CDR2 sequences are SGHAT and FQDESV (reference sequence). CDR3 amino acids: CASSVGLVSYEQYF. The CDR3 nucleotides are TGTGCCAGCAGCGTAGGACTAGTTTCCTACGAGCAGTACTTC.

The rearrangement joins TRBV11-2 to TRBJ2-1; 11 nucleotides line up with TRBD2. J gave up 3 bases and V 4 bases, and 8 bases lay outside the gene matches. Germline V gene sequence: CDR1 SGHAT, CDR2 FQNNGV. The CDR3 extends over 17 amino acids. CDR3 sequence reads: CASSSLFLAGGYNEQFF. CDR3 nucleotides: TGTGCCAGCAGCTCCCTCTTTCTAGCGGGGGGCTACAATGAGCAGTTCTTC.

J is TRBJ1-2 and V is TRBV5-1; no clear D. The CDR3 totals 13 residues. V was cut by 2 bases and J by 5 bases, with 10 bases left in between. Germline assignment: CDR1 SGHRS and CDR2 YFSETQ. In DNA, the CDR3 is TGCGCCAGCAGCTTTGGCGAAACGTATGGCTACACCTTC. Its protein is CASSFGETYGYTF.

The chain recombines TRBV19 with TRBJ2-2; the D gene could be TRBD1 or TRBD2 (5 bases each). The germline CDR1 and CDR2 sequences are LNHDA and SQIVND (reference sequence). The CDR3 length is 15 residues. With 2 bases removed from V and 7 bases from J, the gap between germline ends came to 14 bases. CDR3 sequence reads: CASSISGTKVGELFF. Here the CDR3 DNA reads TGTGCCAGTAGTATAAGTGGGACGAAGGTCGGGGAGCTGTTTTTT.